This T cell receptor beta chain appears in the sequencing data of a study of T cell responses to AZD1222 COVID-19 vaccine. General study points: The repertoires were collected only after the peak T cell response. There were mostly white British donors and more females than males, and clonal diversity was possibly underestimated.

As concerns this clone: Its cognate antigen is unknown.

Method: immunoSEQ multiplex PCR; TCRdb's copy keeps in-frame clones and lacks some. The sample yields about 130,000 clones, approximately 88% seen once. The sample in question was peripheral blood, obtained on day 0 of MenACWY control vaccination. This clonotype was sampled from an adult in good health.

CDR3 region: CASLSGAGYTF. Here the CDR3 DNA reads TGTGCCAGCCTTTCGGGGGCTGGCTACACCTTC. The rearrangement uses TRBV19 and TRBJ1-2; D may be TRBD1 (6 bases). V was shortened by 9 bases and J by 7 bases, with 12 bases between the two germline ends. From germline, CDR1 is LNHDA and CDR2 SQIVND (reference sequence). The CDR3 spans 11 residues.